This T cell receptor (beta chain) was retrieved from a study of early T cells in non-severe SARS-CoV-2 infection. Whole-study context: Chains stayed unpaired after sequencing of bulk RNA from unsorted whole blood. Notes on the study in general: The matching step, a VDJdb search, favored anti-spike CD8 responses and missed private and CD4 specificities.

The V and J ends lost 5 bases and 4 bases respectively, with 13 bases between them. CDR3 length equals 15 residues. CDR1 and CDR2 from the germline V gene are SGHDT and YYEEEE. Individual cDNA molecules each received unique molecular identifiers attached to them. TCRdb re-called the 5' RACE reads with MiXCR, one entry per CDR3 protein. The data show roughly 34,000 distinct CDR3 sequences, less than 8% seen once. This clonotype occurred a few times. Its antigen remains unidentified. This clonotype originated in an adult who was a healthcare worker with PCR-confirmed SARS-CoV-2 infection or an uninfected control (not recorded which). The V call is TRBV5-6, the J call TRBJ2-6; D possibly corresponds to TRBD1 (6 bases). Sequencing was performed on whole blood. The CDR3 region is CASRPTGSGANVLTF. CDR3 sequence (DNA): TGTGCCAGCAGACCTACAGGGAGCGGGGCCAACGTCCTGACTTTC.